The 3 T cell receptor beta chains presented below share a single source sample, sequenced in a study of identical twins. TCRdb reprocessed the 5' RACE reads with MiXCR, giving one entry per CDR3 protein. The sample consists of around 1.7 million distinct CDR3 sequences, roughly a third of them appearing once. Input material: cord blood. The receptors were gathered from a newborn girl in good health.

About this clonotype: At one end the junction does not follow the germline gene, possibly because of a read error. V is TRBV12-3 or TRBV12-4 and J is TRBJ1-1, with D uncertain. The CDR3 has 13 residues. For the CDR3, the DNA is TGTGCCAGCAGACCCCAGTCTCACACTGAACCTTTCTTT. Encoded protein: CASRPQSHTEPFF.

V usage is TRBV12-3 or TRBV12-4 and J usage is TRBJ2-7; D is possibly TRBD2 (5 bases). Trimming stripped 5 bases from V and 1 base from J, with 15 bases between. The CDR3 has 15 amino acids. The CDR3 region has the DNA TGTGCCAGCAGTCCCTCCAGGCGGGCGTCCTACGAGCAGTACTTC. Its translation is CASSPSRRASYEQYF.

The J gene is TRBJ1-5, the V gene TRBV5-8; a weak D match, TRBD1 (6 bases). There are 14 residues in the CDR3. Germline V gene lookup returns CDR1 SGHTS and CDR2 YDEGEE. V was shortened by 4 bases and J by 2 bases, with 10 bases between the two germline ends. CDR3 coding DNA: TGTGCCAGCAGCCCGAAGGGGGGCAATCAGCCCCAGCATTTT. It specifies CASSPKGGNQPQHF.